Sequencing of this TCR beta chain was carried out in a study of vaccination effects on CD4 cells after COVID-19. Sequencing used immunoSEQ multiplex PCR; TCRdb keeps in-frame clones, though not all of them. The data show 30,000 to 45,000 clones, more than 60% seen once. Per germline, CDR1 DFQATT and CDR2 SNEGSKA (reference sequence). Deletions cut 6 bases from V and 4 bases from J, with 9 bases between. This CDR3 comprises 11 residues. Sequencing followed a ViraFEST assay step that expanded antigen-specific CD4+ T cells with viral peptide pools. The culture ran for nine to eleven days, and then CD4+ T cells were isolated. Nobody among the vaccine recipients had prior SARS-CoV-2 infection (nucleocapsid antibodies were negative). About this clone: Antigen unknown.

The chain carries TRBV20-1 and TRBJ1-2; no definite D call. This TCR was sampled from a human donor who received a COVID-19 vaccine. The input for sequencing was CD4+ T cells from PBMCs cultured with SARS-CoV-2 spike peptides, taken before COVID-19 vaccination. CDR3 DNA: TGCAGTGCAGGGATGGGCTATGGCTACACCTTC. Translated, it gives CSAGMGYGYTF.